These 9 T cell receptor beta chains came from one sample sequenced in a study of T cells after yellow fever vaccination. TCRdb re-derived calls from the 5' RACE reads in MiXCR, one entry per CDR3 protein. Here the sample spans 300,000 to 350,000 distinct CDR3 sequences, approximately 4.2% being singletons. The sequencing used PBMCs, collected 5 days after the yellow fever booster vaccination. These receptors originate from a man in his late teens or twenties who received the YFV17D yellow fever vaccine.

At least ten counts were recorded for this clonotype. The CDR3 DNA follows: TGCGCCAGCAGCCCAAGTGTGGGCGGAGAGACCCAGTACTTC. This codes for CASSPSVGGETQYF. V and J are TRBV4-1 and TRBJ2-5; D unresolved. Germline V gene sequence: CDR1 MGHRA, CDR2 YSYEKL. V shed 4 bases and J shed 4 bases, with 13 bases lying between them. The CDR3 covers 14 residues.

This clonotype showed up just a few times. CDR3 residues: CASNSDRGRPGELFF. CDR3 DNA sequence: TGTGCCAGTAACTCGGACAGGGGGCGTCCCGGGGAGCTGTTTTTT. The J gene is TRBJ2-2, the V gene TRBV19, with TRBD1 identical over 11 bases. CDR3 length equals 15 residues. With V trimmed by 7 bases and J by 6 bases, 7 bases remained unmatched. Germline lookup yields CDR1 LNHDA and CDR2 SQIVND (reference sequence). The whole variable domain, remainder taken from reference TRBV19 and TRBJ2-2, is DGGITQSPKYLFRKEGQNVTLSCEQNLNHDAMYWYRQDPGQGLRLIYYSQIVNDFQKGDIAEGYSVSREKKESFPLTVTSAQKNPTAFYLCASNSDRGRPGELFFGEGSRLTVL.

This chain's CDR3 is CASSFTGKRYEQYV. As DNA, the CDR3 is TGTGCCAGCAGCTTCACAGGGAAACGATACGAGCAGTACGTC. The chain carries TRBV11-1 and TRBJ2-7; D is possibly TRBD1 (6 bases). The CDR3 spans 14 residues. Germline CDR1 SGHAT, CDR2 FQDESV (reference sequence). V gave up 3 bases and J gave up 4 bases, with 13 bases separating them.

This clonotype was counted a few times. The chain carries TRBV7-3 and TRBJ2-3; unclear D gene. Germline V lookup: CDR1 SGHTA, CDR2 FQGTGA. This CDR3 has 13 amino acids. The V and J ends lost 2 bases and 2 bases respectively, with 5 bases between them. CDR3 in DNA: TGTGCCAGCAGCTTAGACACCACAGATACGCAGTATTTT. It codes for CASSLDTTDTQYF. The whole variable domain, filled in from reference TRBV7-3 and TRBJ2-3, reads GAGVSQTPSNKVTEKGKYVELRCDPISGHTALYWYRQSLGQGPEFLIYFQGTGAADDSGLPNDRFFAVRPEGSVSTLKIQRTERGDSAVYLCASSLDTTDTQYFGPGTRLTVL.

This clonotype appeared a few times. For the CDR3, the DNA is TGCAGCGGCGGATCCCAAGAGACCCAGTACTTC. Amino acids: CSGGSQETQYF. J is TRBJ2-5 and V is TRBV29-1; the D is unclear. This CDR3 comprises 11 residues. Trimming took off 7 bases at V and 1 base at J, with 7 bases between the two ends. Germline CDR1 reads SQVTM; CDR2 reads ANQGSEA.

This clonotype was recorded a few times. This chain connects TRBV6-1 to TRBJ1-2; D ambiguous. The CDR3 has 13 residues. Germline V gene lookup returns CDR1 MNHNS and CDR2 SASEGT. V was cut by 4 bases and J by 2 bases, with 8 bases left in between. CDR3 DNA sequence: TGTGCCAGCAGTGCCCAAGAGAACTATGGCTACACCTTC. Protein: CASSAQENYGYTF.

The sample holds many counts of this clonotype. This rearrangement joins TRBV7-6 to TRBJ1-3, with unresolved D. This CDR3 has 14 residues. V was clipped by 6 bases and J by 4 bases, with 13 bases between them. Germline CDR1 is SGHVS and CDR2 is FNYEAQ. This CDR3 is CASSLSGAGNTIYF. CDR3 in DNA: TGTGCCAGCAGTCTGTCCGGCGCCGGAAACACCATATATTTT.

This clonotype was observed many times. The chain is built from TRBV7-9 and TRBJ2-2; D is perhaps TRBD2 (5 bases). Germline CDR1 reads SEHNR; CDR2 reads FQNEAQ (reference sequence). The CDR3 contains 15 residues. V lost 5 bases to trimming and J lost 7 bases, with 17 bases between them. The CDR3 DNA reads TGTGCCAGCAGCCCTAGCTCCCTAGCCGGCGGGGAGCTGTTTTTT. Its translation is CASSPSSLAGGELFF.

The chain uses TRBV24-1 and TRBJ2-3; possibly TRBD1 for D (5 bases). Germline V lookup: CDR1 KGHDR, CDR2 SFDVKD. V lost 3 bases and J lost 4, with 19 bases in between. The CDR3 is made up of 17 amino acids. CDR3 DNA sequence: TGTGCCACCAGTGATGATAGGGGATCCCAGATCCCAGATACGCAGTATTTT. Translation gives CATSDDRGSQIPDTQYF.